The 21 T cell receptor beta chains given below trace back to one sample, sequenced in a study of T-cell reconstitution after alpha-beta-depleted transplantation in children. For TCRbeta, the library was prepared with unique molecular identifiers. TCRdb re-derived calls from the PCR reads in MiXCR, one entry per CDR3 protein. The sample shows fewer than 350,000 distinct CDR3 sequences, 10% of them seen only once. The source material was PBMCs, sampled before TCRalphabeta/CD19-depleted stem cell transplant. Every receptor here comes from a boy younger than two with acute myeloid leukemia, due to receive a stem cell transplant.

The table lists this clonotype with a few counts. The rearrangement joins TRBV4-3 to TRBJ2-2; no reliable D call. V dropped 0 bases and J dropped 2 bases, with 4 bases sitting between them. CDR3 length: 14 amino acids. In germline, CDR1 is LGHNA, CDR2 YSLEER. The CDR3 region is CASSQETNTGELFF. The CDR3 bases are TGCGCCAGCAGCCAAGAGACAAACACCGGGGAGCTGTTTTTT.

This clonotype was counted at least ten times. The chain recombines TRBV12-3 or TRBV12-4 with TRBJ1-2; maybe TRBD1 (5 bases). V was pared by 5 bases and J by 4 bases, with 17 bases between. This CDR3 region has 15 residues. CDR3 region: CASSLDRDRIYGYTF. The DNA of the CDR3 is TGTGCCAGCAGTCTAGACCGGGACCGCATCTATGGCTACACCTTC.

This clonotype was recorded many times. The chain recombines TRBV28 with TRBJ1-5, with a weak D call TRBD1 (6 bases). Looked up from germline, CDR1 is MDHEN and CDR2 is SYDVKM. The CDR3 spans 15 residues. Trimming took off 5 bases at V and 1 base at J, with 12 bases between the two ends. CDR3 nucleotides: TGTGCCAGCAGTATCGAGGGGGGAAGCAATCAGCCCCAGCATTTT. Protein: CASSIEGGSNQPQHF.

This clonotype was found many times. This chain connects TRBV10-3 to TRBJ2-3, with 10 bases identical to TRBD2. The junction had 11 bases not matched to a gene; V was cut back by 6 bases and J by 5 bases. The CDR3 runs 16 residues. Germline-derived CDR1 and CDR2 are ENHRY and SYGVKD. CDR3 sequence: CAISGSFASGGDTQYF. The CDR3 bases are TGTGCCATCAGCGGATCCTTTGCTAGCGGGGGAGATACGCAGTATTTT.

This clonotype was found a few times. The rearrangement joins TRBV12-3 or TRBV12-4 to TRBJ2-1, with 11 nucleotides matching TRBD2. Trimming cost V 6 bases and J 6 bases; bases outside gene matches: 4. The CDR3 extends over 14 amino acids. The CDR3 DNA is TGTGCCAGCAGAGTTAGCGGGAGGGCCAATGAGCAGTTCTTC. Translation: CASRVSGRANEQFF.

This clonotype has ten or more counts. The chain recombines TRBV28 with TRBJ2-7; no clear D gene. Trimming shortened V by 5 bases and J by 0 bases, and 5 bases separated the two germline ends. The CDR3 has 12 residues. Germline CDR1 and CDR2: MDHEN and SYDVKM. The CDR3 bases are TGTGCCAGCAGTGGATACTCCTACGAGCAGTACTTC. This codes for CASSGYSYEQYF.

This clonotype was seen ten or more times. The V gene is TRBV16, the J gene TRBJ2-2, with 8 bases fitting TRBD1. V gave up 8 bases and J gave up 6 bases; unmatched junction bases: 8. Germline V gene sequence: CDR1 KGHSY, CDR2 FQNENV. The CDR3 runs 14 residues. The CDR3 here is CASYRDRSSGELFF. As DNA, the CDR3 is TGTGCCAGCTATCGGGACAGGTCTTCCGGGGAGCTGTTTTTT.

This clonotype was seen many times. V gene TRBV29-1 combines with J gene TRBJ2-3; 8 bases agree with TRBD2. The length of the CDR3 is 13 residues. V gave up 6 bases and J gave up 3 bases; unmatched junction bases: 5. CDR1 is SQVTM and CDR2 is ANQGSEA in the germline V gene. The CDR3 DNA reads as TGCAGCGTGAGCGGGAGAGTGACAGATACGCAGTATTTT. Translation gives CSVSGRVTDTQYF.

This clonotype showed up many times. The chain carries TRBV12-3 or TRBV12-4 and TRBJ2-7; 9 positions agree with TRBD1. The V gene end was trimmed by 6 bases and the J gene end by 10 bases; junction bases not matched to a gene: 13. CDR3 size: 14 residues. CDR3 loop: CASSPTGGPRRQYF. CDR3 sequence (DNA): TGTGCCAGCAGCCCGACAGGGGGTCCCCGCCGACAGTACTTC.

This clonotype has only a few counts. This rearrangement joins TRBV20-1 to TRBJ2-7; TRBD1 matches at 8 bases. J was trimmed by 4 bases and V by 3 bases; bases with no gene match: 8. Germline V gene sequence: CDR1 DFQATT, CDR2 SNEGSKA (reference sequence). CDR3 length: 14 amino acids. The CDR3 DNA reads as TGCAGTGCTAGTCGGGACAGGTTATTATACGAGCAGTACTTC. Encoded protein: CSASRDRLLYEQYF.

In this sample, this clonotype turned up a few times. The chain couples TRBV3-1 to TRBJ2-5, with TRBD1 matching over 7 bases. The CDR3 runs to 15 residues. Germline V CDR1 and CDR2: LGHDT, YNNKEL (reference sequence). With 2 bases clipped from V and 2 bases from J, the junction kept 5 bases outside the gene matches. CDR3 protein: CASSQLPGQQETQYF. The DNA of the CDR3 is TGTGCCAGCAGCCAACTTCCGGGACAGCAAGAGACCCAGTACTTC.

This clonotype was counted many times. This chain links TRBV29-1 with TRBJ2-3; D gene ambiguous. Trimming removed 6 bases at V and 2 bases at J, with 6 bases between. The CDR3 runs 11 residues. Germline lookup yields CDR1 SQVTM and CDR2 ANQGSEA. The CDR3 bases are TGCAGCGTCGCAGACACAGATACGCAGTATTTT. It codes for CSVADTDTQYF.

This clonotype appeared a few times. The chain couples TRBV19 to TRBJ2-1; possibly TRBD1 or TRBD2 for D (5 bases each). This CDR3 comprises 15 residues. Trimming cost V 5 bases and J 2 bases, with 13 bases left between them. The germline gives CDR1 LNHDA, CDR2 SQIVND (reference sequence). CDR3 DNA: TGTGCCAGTAGTGAGGGACCGACAGCCTACAATGAGCAGTTCTTC. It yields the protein CASSEGPTAYNEQFF. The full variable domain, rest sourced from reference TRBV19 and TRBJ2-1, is DGGITQSPKYLFRKEGQNVTLSCEQNLNHDAMYWYRQDPGQGLRLIYYSQIVNDFQKGDIAEGYSVSREKKESFPLTVTSAQKNPTAFYLCASSEGPTAYNEQFFGPGTRLTVL.

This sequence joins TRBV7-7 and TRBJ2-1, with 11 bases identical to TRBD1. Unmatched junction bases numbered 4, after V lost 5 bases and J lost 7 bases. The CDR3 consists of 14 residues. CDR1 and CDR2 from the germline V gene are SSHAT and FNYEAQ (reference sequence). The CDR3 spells CASSPGDRGNEQFF. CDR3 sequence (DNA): TGTGCCAGCAGCCCCGGGGACAGGGGGAATGAGCAGTTCTTC.

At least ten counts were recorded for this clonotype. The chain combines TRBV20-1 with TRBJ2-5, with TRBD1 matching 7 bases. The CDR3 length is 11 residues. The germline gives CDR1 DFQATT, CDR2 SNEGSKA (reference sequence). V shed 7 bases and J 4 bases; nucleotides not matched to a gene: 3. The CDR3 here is CSVPGGETQYF. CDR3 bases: TGCAGTGTTCCAGGGGGAGAGACCCAGTACTTC.

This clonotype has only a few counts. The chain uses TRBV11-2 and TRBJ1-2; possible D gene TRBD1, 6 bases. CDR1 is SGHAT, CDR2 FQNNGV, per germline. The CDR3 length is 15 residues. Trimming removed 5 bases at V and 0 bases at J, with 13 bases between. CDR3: CASSPFTGTNYGYTF. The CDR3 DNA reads TGTGCCAGCAGCCCTTTTACAGGGACTAACTATGGCTACACCTTC.

CDR3 loop: CSATGTSGITGELFF. CDR3 DNA sequence: TGCAGTGCTACGGGGACTAGCGGGATCACCGGGGAGCTGTTTTTT. This chain connects TRBV20-1 to TRBJ2-2, with TRBD2 matching over 13 bases. The CDR3 spans 15 residues. With V trimmed by 4 bases and J by 4 bases, 3 bases remained unmatched. Germline V gene data show CDR1 as DFQATT and CDR2 as SNEGSKA (reference sequence).

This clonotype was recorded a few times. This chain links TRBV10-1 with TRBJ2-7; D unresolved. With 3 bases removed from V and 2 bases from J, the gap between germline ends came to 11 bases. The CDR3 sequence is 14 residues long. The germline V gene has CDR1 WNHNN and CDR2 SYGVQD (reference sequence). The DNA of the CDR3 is TGCGCCAGCAGTGAAGTGGGGTTCCCCTACGAGCAGTACTTC. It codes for CASSEVGFPYEQYF.

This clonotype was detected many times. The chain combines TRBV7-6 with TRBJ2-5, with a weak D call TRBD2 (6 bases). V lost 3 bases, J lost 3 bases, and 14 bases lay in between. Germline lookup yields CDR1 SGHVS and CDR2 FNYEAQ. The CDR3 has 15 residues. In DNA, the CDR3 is TGTGCCAGCAGCTTTTGGGGGGACTCCAAAGAGACCCAGTACTTC. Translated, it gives CASSFWGDSKETQYF.

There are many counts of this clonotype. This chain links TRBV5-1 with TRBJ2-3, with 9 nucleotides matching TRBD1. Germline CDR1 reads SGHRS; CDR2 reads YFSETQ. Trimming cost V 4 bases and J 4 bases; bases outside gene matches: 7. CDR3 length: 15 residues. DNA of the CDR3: TGCGCCAGCAGCCCCGGGACAGGGTCCCCAGATACGCAGTATTTT. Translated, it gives CASSPGTGSPDTQYF.

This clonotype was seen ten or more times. Written as DNA, the CDR3 is TGTGCCAGCAGCTTATTCCTAGCGGGAGGGCGTCGCACAGATACGCAGTATTTT. Translating it yields CASSLFLAGGRRTDTQYF. The genes are TRBV11-2 and TRBJ2-3, with 12 bases matching TRBD2. From germline, CDR1 is SGHAT and CDR2 FQNNGV. V shed 2 bases, J shed 1 base, and the junction held 7 bases outside the gene matches. The CDR3 has 18 residues. Drawing the rest from reference TRBV11-2 and TRBJ2-3, the complete variable domain is EAGVAQSPRYKIIEKRQSVAFWCNPISGHATLYWYQQILGQGPKLLIQFQNNGVVDDSQLPKDRFSAERLKGVDSTLKIQPAKLEDSAVYLCASSLFLAGGRRTDTQYFGPGTRLTVL.